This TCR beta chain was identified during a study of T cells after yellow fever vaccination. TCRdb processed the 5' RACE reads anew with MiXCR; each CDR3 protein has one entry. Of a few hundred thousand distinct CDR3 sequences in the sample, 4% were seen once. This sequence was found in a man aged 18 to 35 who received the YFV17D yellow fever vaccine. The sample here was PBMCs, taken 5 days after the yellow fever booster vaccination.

CDR3 in amino acids: CSVEDFGGTDTQYF. The CDR3 DNA is TGCAGCGTTGAAGATTTTGGGGGAACAGATACGCAGTATTTT. The rearrangement uses TRBV29-1 and TRBJ2-3; TRBD1 or TRBD2 may be the D gene (5 bases each). This CDR3 has 14 residues. Germline lookup yields CDR1 SQVTM and CDR2 ANQGSEA. Trimming shortened V by 0 bases and J by 3 bases, and 10 bases separated the two germline ends.